One sample yielded the 16 T cell receptor beta chains listed below, sequenced in a study of technical replicates of blood from several donors. The protocol was immunoSEQ multiplex PCR, while the TCRdb copy is restricted to in-frame clones and leaves out a portion. The sample yields 50,000 to 70,000 clones, 91% seen once. What was sequenced was PBMCs. All receptors derive from a human donor in good health. Some clones in this sample may be carry-over from other donors' samples.

The CDR3 loop reads CAISGTSGSPYNEQFF. As DNA, the CDR3 is TGTGCCATCAGTGGGACTAGCGGGAGTCCCTACAATGAGCAGTTCTTC. The V gene is TRBV10-3, the J gene TRBJ2-1; 13 bases are a match to TRBD2. Germline-derived CDR1 and CDR2 are ENHRY and SYGVKD. J lost 2 bases, V lost 4 bases, and 2 bases had no gene match. The CDR3 contains 16 residues.

Only one count was recorded for this clone. The chain couples TRBV5-1 to TRBJ2-2; TRBD1 is a possible D gene (5 bases). This CDR3 is 14 amino acids long. Germline-derived CDR1 and CDR2 are SGHRS and YFSETQ. Trimming took 2 bases from V and 6 from J, leaving 11 bases between them. CDR3: CASSFIGVAGELFF. The CDR3 DNA sequence: TGCGCCAGCAGCTTTATAGGGGTTGCCGGGGAGCTGTTTTTT. The variable domain in full, with the rest retrieved from reference TRBV5-1 and TRBJ2-2, is KAGVTQTPRYLIKTRGQQVTLSCSPISGHRSVSWYQQTPGQGLQFLFEYFSETQRNKGNFPGRFSGRQFSNSRSEMNVSTLELGDSALYLCASSFIGVAGELFFGEGSRLTVL.

The gene calls are TRBV15 and TRBJ2-1; 11 positions match TRBD2. V lost 9 bases to trimming and J lost 5 bases; unmatched junction nucleotides: 6. The CDR3 runs to 14 residues. Germline V CDR1 and CDR2: LNHNV, YYDKDF (reference sequence). The CDR3 reads CATEGTSGHNEQFF. The CDR3 region has the DNA TGTGCCACAGAGGGGACTAGCGGTCACAATGAGCAGTTCTTC.

The V gene is TRBV7-9, the J gene TRBJ2-2; D is possibly TRBD1 (5 bases). In germline, CDR1 is SEHNR, CDR2 FQNEAQ (reference sequence). The CDR3 loop spans 15 amino acids. Trimming removed 5 bases from V and 4 bases from J, with 14 bases in between. The CDR3 protein is CASSAKGPGTGELFF. The CDR3 nucleotides are TGTGCCAGCAGCGCCAAGGGGCCGGGCACCGGGGAGCTGTTTTTT. The variable domain in full, completed from reference TRBV7-9 and TRBJ2-2, reads DTGVSQNPRHKITKRGQNVTFRCDPISEHNRLYWYRQTLGQGPEFLTYFQNEAQLEKSRLLSDRFSAERPKGSFSTLEIQRTEQGDSAMYLCASSAKGPGTGELFFGEGSRLTVL.

This chain joins TRBV10-2 and TRBJ1-2; D may be TRBD1 (6 bases). V was clipped by 5 bases and J by 8 bases, with 12 bases between them. From germline, CDR1 is WSHSY and CDR2 SAAADI. The CDR3 runs 12 residues. CDR3 sequence: CASSQRTAGYTF. The CDR3 DNA sequence: TGCGCCAGCAGTCAACGGACAGCAGGCTACACCTTC.

The rearrangement links TRBV6-5 to TRBJ2-5; 7 bases fit TRBD2. Trimming cost V 4 bases and J 3 bases; bases outside gene matches: 8. CDR3 length equals 15 residues. The germline V gene encodes CDR1 MNHEY and CDR2 SVGAGI. The CDR3 bases are TGTGCCAGCAGTTCATCCGGACTAGGGGAAGAGACCCAGTACTTC. Translating it yields CASSSSGLGEETQYF.

CDR3 sequence: CASSLIPGDTEAFF. The CDR3 DNA sequence: TGTGCCAGCAGCTTAATCCCAGGGGACACTGAAGCTTTCTTT. The rearrangement uses TRBV7-3 and TRBJ1-1; D possibly corresponds to TRBD1 (6 bases). The CDR3 spans 14 residues. V was shortened by 1 base and J by 3 bases, with 9 bases between the two germline ends. Germline lookup yields CDR1 SGHTA and CDR2 FQGTGA. Looking up the rest from reference TRBV7-3 and TRBJ1-1 gives the full variable domain: GAGVSQTPSNKVTEKGKYVELRCDPISGHTALYWYRQSLGQGPEFLIYFQGTGAADDSGLPNDRFFAVRPEGSVSTLKIQRTERGDSAVYLCASSLIPGDTEAFFGQGTRLTVV.

The chain combines TRBV7-2 with TRBJ1-1; TRBD1 is a possible D gene (5 bases). From germline, CDR1 is SGHTA and CDR2 FQGNSA. V was clipped by 6 bases and J by 1 base, with 15 bases between them. This CDR3 spans 15 amino acids. The CDR3 nucleotides read TGTGCCAGCAGGGAAACAGGTCTCCAGAACACTGAAGCTTTCTTT. This codes for CASRETGLQNTEAFF.

This clone has only a few counts. The rearrangement uses TRBV5-1 and TRBJ1-1; 10 nucleotides line up with TRBD1. CDR3 length equals 14 residues. Trimming at V came to 0 bases and at J to 5 bases, leaving 1 base not matched to a gene. Germline loops: CDR1 SGHRS, CDR2 YFSETQ. The CDR3 here is CASSLGDRGTEAFF. CDR3 sequence (DNA): TGCGCCAGCAGCTTGGGGGACAGGGGTACTGAAGCTTTCTTT.

The CDR3 sequence: CASRLAGGTDTQYF. The CDR3 nucleotides read TGTGCCAGCAGACTAGCGGGGGGAACAGATACGCAGTATTTT. The chain uses TRBV6-6 and TRBJ2-3; TRBD2 agrees at 12 bases. Germline V gives CDR1 MNHNY, CDR2 SVGAGI (reference sequence). This CDR3 region has 14 residues. J lost 3 bases, V lost 6 bases, and 1 base had no gene match.

The J gene is TRBJ1-2, the V gene TRBV5-7; 7 bases map to TRBD1. TRBV5-7 is labeled an ORF, and its function is uncertain. CDR3 length equals 15 residues. The V segment lost 0 bases and the J segment 10 bases; nucleotides outside the gene matches: 12. The CDR3 coding sequence is TGTGCCAGCAGCTTGGATAGAGGGGGCCCTTGGGTCTACACCTTC. Amino acids: CASSLDRGGPWVYTF.

The chain employs TRBV4-1 and TRBJ2-1, with TRBD2 matching over 9 bases. Germline CDR1 MGHRA, CDR2 YSYEKL. J gave up 6 bases and V 5 bases, and 11 bases lay outside the gene matches. The CDR3 sequence is 16 residues long. The CDR3 DNA is TGCGCCAGCAGCGGTCGGCGGGAGGGAGGCGGCAATGAGCAGTTCTTC. Its translation: CASSGRREGGGNEQFF.

The gene calls are TRBV7-8 and TRBJ2-1; 12 bases fit TRBD2. CDR1 and CDR2 from the germline V gene are SGHVS and FQNEAQ. The junction had 7 bases not matched to a gene; V was cut back by 6 bases and J by 7 bases. The CDR3 extends over 15 amino acids. DNA for the CDR3: TGTGCCAGCAGGCCGACTAGCGGGGGTAGTAATGAGCAGTTCTTC. Its protein is CASRPTSGGSNEQFF.

The chain employs TRBV11-2 and TRBJ2-3; TRBD2 matches at 7 bases. CDR3 length: 16 amino acids. Trimming removed 3 bases from V and 2 bases from J; junction bases left unmatched: 8. Germline V gene sequence: CDR1 SGHAT, CDR2 FQNNGV. The CDR3 nucleotides are TGTGCCAGCAGCTTTGGGGGAGGGATACACACAGATACGCAGTATTTT. Amino acids: CASSFGGGIHTDTQYF.

The rearrangement joins TRBV5-1 to TRBJ1-2, with 7 bases identical to TRBD1. V was pared by 4 bases and J by 8 bases, with 2 bases of the junction left unmatched. This CDR3 has 11 residues. CDR1 and CDR2 from the germline V gene are SGHRS and YFSETQ. This chain's CDR3 is CASSAGQGYTF. DNA of the CDR3: TGCGCCAGCAGCGCGGGACAGGGCTACACCTTC.

V and J are TRBV18 and TRBJ1-2; TRBD1 matches 10 bases. This CDR3 has 14 residues. CDR1 and CDR2 (germline): KGHSH, LQKENI. V shed 4 bases, J shed 4 bases, and the junction held 3 bases outside the gene matches. The CDR3 reads CASSLRQGAYGYTF. In nucleotides, the CDR3 is TGTGCCAGCTCACTTCGACAGGGGGCCTATGGCTACACCTTC.